The 20 T cell receptor beta chains below come from one sample, sequenced in a study of cytomegalovirus exposure and HLA in healthy donors. Use of 60 Vbeta and 13 Jbeta primers characterized the PCR. Here immunoSEQ multiplex PCR was the method, and the copy in TCRdb shows in-frame clones only, minus some. The repertoire holds approximately 160,000 clones, with over 60% as singletons. The sample comprised PBMCs. The origin of the receptors is a woman aged 30 to 39 in good health and CMV-seronegative.

V and J are TRBV5-1 and TRBJ2-1; the D is unclear. CDR1 is SGHRS, CDR2 YFSETQ, per germline. Trimming stripped 4 bases from V and 6 bases from J, with 14 bases between. This CDR3 spans 14 amino acids. CDR3 sequence reads: CASSAPESSNEQFF. CDR3 DNA sequence: TGCGCCAGCAGCGCGCCGGAGAGTAGCAATGAGCAGTTCTTC.

This clone was observed a few times. The chain links TRBV2 to TRBJ2-1, with TRBD2 identical over 13 bases. The CDR3 runs 18 residues. Germline lookup yields CDR1 SNHLY and CDR2 FYNNEI. J gave up 3 bases and V 2 bases, and 7 bases lay outside the gene matches. The CDR3 DNA is TGTGCCAGCAGTGAATCCCAGGGACTAGCGGGGTTCTACAATGAGCAGTTCTTC. Amino acids: CASSESQGLAGFYNEQFF.

The chain has TRBV9 and TRBJ1-4; 11 positions agree with TRBD1. CDR3 length equals 15 residues. Germline-derived CDR1 and CDR2 are SGDLS and YYNGEE. V lost 3 bases and J lost 6; bases outside the gene matches: 4. For the CDR3, the DNA is TGTGCCAGCAGCGGGCGGACAGGGGGCTATGAAAAACTGTTTTTT. This sequence encodes CASSGRTGGYEKLFF.

The chain joins TRBV6-1 to TRBJ2-5, with D maybe TRBD2 (5 bases). The CDR3 runs 12 residues. Trimming took off 8 bases at V and 2 bases at J, with 9 bases between the two ends. The germline V gene has CDR1 MNHNS and CDR2 SASEGT. This chain's CDR3 is CASSGIQETQYF. The CDR3, as DNA: TGTGCCAGCTCGGGGATACAAGAGACCCAGTACTTC.

The rearrangement uses TRBV6-4 and TRBJ2-1; TRBD2 aligns across 11 bases. From germline, CDR1 is MRHNA and CDR2 SNTAGT. This CDR3 has 15 amino acids. V trimming: 2 bases; J trimming: 4 bases; junction bases outside the gene matches: 1. CDR3: CASSDGTSGYNEQFF. Written as DNA, the CDR3 is TGTGCCAGCAGTGACGGGACTAGCGGTTACAATGAGCAGTTCTTC.

The V call is TRBV27, the J call TRBJ2-2; the match to TRBD2 covers 10 bases. Per germline, CDR1 MNHEY and CDR2 SMNVEV (reference sequence). CDR3 length: 18 residues. Losses at the gene ends were 3 bases for V and 9 bases for J; bases not matched to a gene: 16. The CDR3 bases are TGTGCCAGCAGTTTTTTTCCCCCCATAGCGGGAGGATGGCGGGAGCTGTTTTTT. It translates to CASSFFPPIAGGWRELFF.

The chain joins TRBV18 to TRBJ1-2, with a possible D match to TRBD1 (6 bases). Trimming pared 3 bases from V and 4 bases from J, leaving 15 bases between. Germline V gives CDR1 KGHSH, CDR2 LQKENI. The CDR3 is 15 residues long. The CDR3 protein is CASSPVSGVGYGYTF. DNA of the CDR3: TGTGCCAGCTCACCGGTCTCAGGGGTTGGCTATGGCTACACCTTC.

This clone was observed once. The chain joins TRBV27 to TRBJ1-2; D gene uncertain. The germline V and J ends were trimmed by 4 bases and 4 bases, with 13 bases remaining between them. CDR1 is MNHEY, CDR2 SMNVEV, per germline (reference sequence). CDR3 length: 14 residues. CDR3: CASSWAASGYGYTF. Here the CDR3 DNA reads TGTGCCAGCAGTTGGGCAGCCTCCGGCTATGGCTACACCTTC.

A word on this clone: The same CDR3 is also encoded by other DNA sequences in this sample. V and J are TRBV4-3 and TRBJ1-2; a possible D gene is TRBD1 (6 bases). The CDR3 loop spans 14 amino acids. V was trimmed by 3 bases and J by 4 bases, leaving 12 bases between them. From germline, CDR1 is LGHNA and CDR2 YSLEER. The CDR3 here is CASSQVTGSYGYTF. Here the CDR3 DNA reads TGCGCCAGCAGCCAGGTTACAGGGTCCTATGGCTACACCTTC.

The V gene is TRBV5-4, the J gene TRBJ1-6, with 11 bases lining up with TRBD1. This CDR3 region has 15 residues. With 4 bases clipped from V and 12 bases from J, the junction kept 9 bases outside the gene matches. Germline V gene lookup returns CDR1 SGHNT and CDR2 YYREEE (reference sequence). For the CDR3, the DNA is TGTGCCAGCAGCGCAAAGGACAGGGGGCCGGTACCCCTCCACTTT. Translating it yields CASSAKDRGPVPLHF.

This clone has a single count. The gene calls are TRBV7-6 and TRBJ1-1, with no clear D. The CDR3 length is 14 residues. Between the trimmed V and J ends, which lost 4 bases and 1 base, there was a span of 10 bases. CDR1 is SGHVS and CDR2 is FNYEAQ in the germline V gene. This CDR3 reads CASSWRDRNTEAFF. Here the CDR3 DNA reads TGTGCCAGCAGCTGGAGAGATAGGAACACTGAAGCTTTCTTT. Using reference TRBV7-6 and TRBJ1-1 for the parts outside the CDR3, the full variable domain is GAGVSQSPRYKVTKRGQDVALRCDPISGHVSLYWYRQALGQGPEFLTYFNYEAQQDKSGLPNDRFSAERPEGSISTLTIQRTEQRDSAMYRCASSWRDRNTEAFFGQGTRLTVV.

In its sample, this clone was seen a few times. The J gene is TRBJ2-3, the V gene TRBV2; D might be TRBD2 (6 bases). The V end lost 3 bases, the J end lost 4 bases, and 17 bases lay between the germline ends. The germline gives CDR1 SNHLY, CDR2 FYNNEI. The CDR3 has 16 amino acids. The CDR3 region is CASSDPRIAESDTQYF. For the CDR3, the DNA is TGTGCCAGCAGTGACCCTCGGATAGCGGAGTCAGATACGCAGTATTTT.

V gene TRBV5-6 combines with J gene TRBJ2-1; TRBD2 aligns across 7 bases. CDR3 size: 14 residues. Germline CDR1 and CDR2: SGHDT and YYEEEE. V was clipped by 4 bases and J by 2 bases; unmatched bases: 3. CDR3 nucleotides: TGTGCCAGCAGCCCGGGACTAACCTACAATGAGCAGTTCTTC. Translation gives CASSPGLTYNEQFF. The entire variable domain, with the rest obtained from reference TRBV5-6 and TRBJ2-1, is as follows: DAGVTQSPTHLIKTRGQQVTLRCSPKSGHDTVSWYQQALGQGPQFIFQYYEEEERQRGNFPDRFSGHQFPNYSSELNVNALLLGDSALYLCASSPGLTYNEQFFGPGTRLTVL.

This clone has more than one count but fewer than ten. This sequence joins TRBV19 and TRBJ2-4; 8 nucleotides align to TRBD1. This CDR3 contains 17 residues. Germline-derived CDR1 and CDR2 are LNHDA and SQIVND (reference sequence). Germline trimming cut 5 bases from V and 7 bases from J; bases unmatched to any gene: 16. Written as DNA, the CDR3 is TGTGCCAGTAGTTGGGGGGACAGGTCCTGGACGCGGAACATTCAGTACTTC. Protein sequence: CASSWGDRSWTRNIQYF.

Note on this clone: At one boundary the junction diverges from the germline segment, which might be a read error. V is TRBV7-9 and J is TRBJ2-7; D possibly corresponds to TRBD2 (7 bases). Germline V gene sequence: CDR1 SEHNR, CDR2 FQNEAQ (reference sequence). The CDR3 is 14 residues long. CDR3 in amino acids: CSSSLGGVLDEQYF. CDR3 DNA: TGTTCCAGCAGCCTAGGGGGGGTTCTGGACGAGCAGTACTTC. Looking up the rest from reference TRBV7-9 and TRBJ2-7 gives the full variable domain: DTGVSQNPRHKITKRGQNVTFRCDPISEHNRLYWYRQTLGQGPEFLTYFQNEAQLEKSRLLSDRFSAERPKGSFSTLEIQRTEQGDSAMYLCSSSLGGVLDEQYFGPGTRLTVT.

In the case of this clone: One end of the junction varies from germline; a read error may be responsible. This chain uses TRBV7-9 with TRBJ2-1; TRBD2 agrees at 15 bases. The germline gives CDR1 SEHNR, CDR2 FQNEAQ (reference sequence). This CDR3 has 19 residues. The CDR3 nucleotides read TGTTCCAGCAGCTTAGTGGGGACTAGCGGGAGGACAGCCTACAATGAGCAGTTCTTC. It codes for CSSSLVGTSGRTAYNEQFF. Drawing the rest from reference TRBV7-9 and TRBJ2-1, the complete variable domain is DTGVSQNPRHKITKRGQNVTFRCDPISEHNRLYWYRQTLGQGPEFLTYFQNEAQLEKSRLLSDRFSAERPKGSFSTLEIQRTEQGDSAMYLCSSSLVGTSGRTAYNEQFFGPGTRLTVL.

The count of this clone is one. Because the CDR3's place on the DNA is in doubt, the DNA is left out and the CDR3 is given as listed by TCRdb. This rearrangement joins TRBV30 to TRBJ2-2; no DNA check was done on the table's D call, TRBD1. The CDR3 totals 17 residues, both ends included. CDR1 is GTSNPN, CDR2 SVGIG, per germline (reference sequence). CDR3: CAWSVEFGPGVPGELFF.

V usage is TRBV7-2 and J usage is TRBJ1-4; 7 bases match TRBD1. Trimming cost V 8 bases and J 8 bases; bases outside gene matches: 8. CDR1 SGHTA and CDR2 FQGNSA come from the germline V gene. The CDR3 runs to 13 residues. Here the CDR3 reads CASGRGQREKLFF. The CDR3, as DNA: TGTGCCAGCGGAAGGGGGCAAAGGGAAAAACTGTTTTTT.

The rearrangement links TRBV4-3 to TRBJ2-7; the match to TRBD2 covers 8 bases. Trimming removed 0 bases from V and 3 bases from J; junction bases left unmatched: 4. CDR1 is LGHNA, CDR2 YSLEER, per germline. The CDR3 contains 15 residues. CDR3 region: CASSQDIGTSYEQYF. CDR3 nucleotide sequence: TGCGCCAGCAGCCAAGATATTGGGACTAGCTACGAGCAGTACTTC.

The rearrangement joins TRBV2 to TRBJ1-2; weak D call: TRBD1 (6 bases). This CDR3 has 14 amino acids. Looked up from germline, CDR1 is SNHLY and CDR2 is FYNNEI. Trimming removed 1 base from V and 6 bases from J, with 12 bases in between. The CDR3: CASSEDGTGNGYTF. As DNA, the CDR3 is TGTGCCAGCAGTGAAGATGGCACAGGGAATGGCTACACCTTC.